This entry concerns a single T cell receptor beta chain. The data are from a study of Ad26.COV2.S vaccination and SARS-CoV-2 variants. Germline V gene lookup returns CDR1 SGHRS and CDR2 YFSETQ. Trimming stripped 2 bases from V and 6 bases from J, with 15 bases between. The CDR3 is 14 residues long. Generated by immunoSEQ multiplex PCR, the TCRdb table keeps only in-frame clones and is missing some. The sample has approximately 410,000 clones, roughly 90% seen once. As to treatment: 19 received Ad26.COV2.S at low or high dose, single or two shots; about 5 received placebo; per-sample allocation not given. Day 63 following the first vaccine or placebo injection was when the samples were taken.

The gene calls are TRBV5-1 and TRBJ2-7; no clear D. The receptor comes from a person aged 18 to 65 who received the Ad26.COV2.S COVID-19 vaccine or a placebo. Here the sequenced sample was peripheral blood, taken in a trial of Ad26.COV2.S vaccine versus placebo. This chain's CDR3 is CASSLRPETGEQYF. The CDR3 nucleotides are TGCGCCAGCAGCTTACGTCCAGAGACCGGCGAGCAGTACTTC.